The clone carrying this T cell receptor (beta chain) has at least ten counts. Its antigen is as yet unknown. The sample belongs to a study of blood T cells in healthy people across ages. Study-wide findings and caveats: Unsorted PBMCs ruled out conclusive naive versus antigen-experienced comparison. With age, beta diversity per million T cells declined roughly linearly, significantly by 30 to 40.

With 5 bases removed from V and 7 bases from J, the gap between germline ends came to 15 bases. This CDR3 spans 13 amino acids. Germline loops: CDR1 WSHSY, CDR2 SAAADI. Together with a sample-barcoded 5' primer, a J-beta primer mix was included in a second PCR lasting about 7 to 12 cycles. TCRdb re-called the 5' RACE reads with MiXCR, one entry per CDR3 protein. Of some 1.5 million distinct CDR3 sequences listed, about 28% are singletons. The specimen sequenced was blood. This TCR derives from a woman in her twenties or thirties in good health. V usage is TRBV10-2 and J usage is TRBJ2-7, with D possibly TRBD2 on 6 matching bases. The CDR3 region has the DNA TGCGCCAGCAGTCCCGGGAGACCAGGAGAGCAGTACTTC. Its protein product is CASSPGRPGEQYF.